These 13 T cell receptor beta chains were all obtained from the same sample, sequenced in a study of cytomegalovirus exposure and HLA in healthy donors. The PCR had 60 Vbeta and 13 Jbeta primers. Data came from immunoSEQ multiplex PCR; TCRdb stores just in-frame clones and leaves some out. The table lists some 190,000 clones, around 77% of them singletons. The sample was PBMCs. These TCRs come from a woman in her 30s in good health and CMV-seronegative.

Worth noting for this clone: At one of its ends the junction is not consistent with the germline gene, which may arise from a read error. The chain couples TRBV7-7 to TRBJ2-3; TRBD2 agrees at 8 bases. The CDR3 totals 16 residues. Germline lookup yields CDR1 SSHAT and CDR2 FNYEAQ (reference sequence). CDR3 protein: CASSLYYGGATDTQYF. CDR3 DNA sequence: TGTGCTAGCAGCTTATATTACGGGGGGGCTACAGATACGCAGTATTTT.

The chain links TRBV9 to TRBJ2-1; TRBD2 matches at 9 bases. Trimming took 8 bases from V and 2 from J; bases not matched to a gene: 8. This CDR3 is built from 15 residues. CDR1 and CDR2 from the germline V gene are SGDLS and YYNGEE. Here the CDR3 reads CASTLAGVPYNEQFF. The CDR3 region has the DNA TGTGCCAGTACATTAGCGGGGGTTCCCTACAATGAGCAGTTCTTC. Supplemented by reference TRBV9 and TRBJ2-1, the full variable domain reads DSGVTQTPKHLITATGQRVTLRCSPRSGDLSVYWYQQSLDQGLQFLIQYYNGEERAKGNILERFSAQQFPDLHSELNLSSLELGDSALYFCASTLAGVPYNEQFFGPGTRLTVL.

This clone was counted only a few times. This chain uses TRBV30 with TRBJ1-5; D not resolved. Germline assignment: CDR1 GTSNPN and CDR2 SVGIG (reference sequence). The V and J ends lost 2 bases and 4 bases respectively, with 15 bases between them. The CDR3 spans 15 residues. The CDR3 sequence is CAWSWGGNNNQPQHF. Here the CDR3 DNA reads TGTGCCTGGAGTTGGGGAGGGAATAATAATCAGCCCCAGCATTTT.

CDR3 residues: CASSNLRGGTDTQYF. As DNA, the CDR3 is TGTGCCAGCAGCAATTTACGGGGGGGCACAGATACGCAGTATTTT. The chain employs TRBV7-2 and TRBJ2-3; 7 bases fit TRBD2. With V trimmed by 5 bases and J by 1 base, 6 bases remained unmatched. The CDR3 spans 15 residues. The germline V gene encodes CDR1 SGHTA and CDR2 FQGNSA.

The chain uses TRBV27 and TRBJ1-4; perhaps TRBD1 as D (5 bases). Deletions cut 3 bases from V and 5 bases from J, with 13 bases between. This CDR3 has 15 amino acids. The germline V gene has CDR1 MNHEY and CDR2 SMNVEV (reference sequence). CDR3 residues: CASSFQPRQNEKLFF. The CDR3 coding sequence is TGTGCCAGCAGTTTCCAACCGAGACAGAATGAAAAACTGTTTTTT. The entire variable domain, with the rest obtained from reference TRBV27 and TRBJ1-4, is as follows: EAQVTQNPRYLITVTGKKLTVTCSQNMNHEYMSWYRQDPGLGLRQIYYSMNVEVTDKGDVPEGYKVSRKEKRNFPLILESPSPNQTSLYFCASSFQPRQNEKLFFGSGTQLSVL.

The chain uses TRBV6-6 and TRBJ2-3; TRBD1 matches 9 bases. The CDR3 is 15 amino acids. Germline V gene sequence: CDR1 MNHNY, CDR2 SVGAGI (reference sequence). V trimming: 5 bases; J trimming: 1 base; junction bases outside the gene matches: 4. The CDR3 loop is CASSNRDRGTDTQYF. As DNA, the CDR3 is TGTGCCAGCAGTAACCGGGACAGGGGCACAGATACGCAGTATTTT.

V is TRBV10-2 and J is TRBJ2-1, with TRBD2 matching 11 bases. This CDR3 has 16 residues. The V segment lost 7 bases and the J segment 1 base; nucleotides outside the gene matches: 6. In germline, CDR1 is WSHSY, CDR2 SAAADI. The CDR3: CASTMTSGASYNEQFF. The CDR3, as DNA: TGCGCCAGCACTATGACTAGCGGGGCATCCTACAATGAGCAGTTCTTC.

The chain uses TRBV19 and TRBJ1-5; maybe TRBD1 (6 bases). CDR3 length: 15 residues. CDR1 is LNHDA and CDR2 is SQIVND in the germline V gene (reference sequence). The V gene lost 7 bases and the J gene lost 2 bases, with 15 bases spanning the gap. The CDR3 DNA reads as TGTGCCAGTACTCAGGGGAATATGGGCAATCAGCCCCAGCATTTT. Protein: CASTQGNMGNQPQHF.

The rearrangement links TRBV5-1 to TRBJ2-7; TRBD1 matches 8 bases. CDR1 and CDR2 from the germline V gene are SGHRS and YFSETQ. The CDR3 length is 14 residues. Trimming at V came to 4 bases and at J to 0 bases, leaving 3 bases not matched to a gene. This CDR3 is CASSPQGGSYEQYF. DNA of the CDR3: TGCGCCAGCAGCCCACAGGGGGGCTCCTACGAGCAGTACTTC.

The V and J genes are TRBV15 and TRBJ1-1; 8 bases map to TRBD1. J was trimmed by 5 bases and V by 2 bases; bases with no gene match: 4. This CDR3 contains 14 residues. CDR1 is LNHNV and CDR2 is YYDKDF in the germline V gene (reference sequence). The CDR3 loop reads CATSRPDRETEAFF. The DNA for the CDR3 is TGTGCCACCAGCAGACCGGACAGGGAGACTGAAGCTTTCTTT.

This clone was picked up a small number of times. J is TRBJ2-3 and V is TRBV7-8, with a weak D call TRBD2 (7 bases). Trimming removed 2 bases from V and 6 bases from J, with 15 bases in between. The CDR3 extends over 15 amino acids. The germline V gene has CDR1 SGHVS and CDR2 FQNEAQ. The CDR3 DNA reads as TGTGCCAGCAGCTTATCCTCTAGGGGGGGCGATACGCAGTATTTT. It specifies CASSLSSRGGDTQYF.

The genes are TRBV4-1 and TRBJ2-7, with 8 bases aligning to TRBD1. Germline-derived CDR1 and CDR2 are MGHRA and YSYEKL. The CDR3 is made up of 14 amino acids. With 5 bases clipped from V and 6 bases from J, the junction kept 9 bases outside the gene matches. CDR3 loop: CASSEVQGAGEQYF. CDR3 DNA sequence: TGCGCCAGCAGCGAGGTCCAGGGGGCCGGCGAGCAGTACTTC.

The chain recombines TRBV25-1 with TRBJ2-7; D might be TRBD2 (5 bases). The CDR3 extends over 11 amino acids. V was clipped by 8 bases and J by 7 bases, with 12 bases between them. CDR1 is MGHDK, CDR2 SYGVNS, per germline. The CDR3 DNA is TGTGCCAGCGAAGGACCGGGGGAGCAGTACTTC. It yields the protein CASEGPGEQYF.